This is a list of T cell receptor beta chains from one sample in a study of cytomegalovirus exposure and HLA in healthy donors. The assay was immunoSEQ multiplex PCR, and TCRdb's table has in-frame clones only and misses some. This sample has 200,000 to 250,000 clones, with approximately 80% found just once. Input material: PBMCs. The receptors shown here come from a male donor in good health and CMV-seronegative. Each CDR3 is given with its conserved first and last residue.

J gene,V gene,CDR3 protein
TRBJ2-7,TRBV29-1,CSVEDGERGSYEQYF
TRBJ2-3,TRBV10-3,CAILAGITDTQYF
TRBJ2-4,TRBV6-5,CASSYSTGRAKNIQYF
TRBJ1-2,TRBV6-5,CASRIQGSSGYTF
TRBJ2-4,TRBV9,CASSVVPGGGNIQYF
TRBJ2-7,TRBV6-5,CASSEYWSPYEQYF
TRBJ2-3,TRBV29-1,CSSRGRVTDTQYF
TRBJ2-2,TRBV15,CATSRDHEGTGELFF
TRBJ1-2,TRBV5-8,CASSFETGAF
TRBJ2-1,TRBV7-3,CASSLAPAGVLNEQFF
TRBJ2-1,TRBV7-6,CASSQRGGRVWNEQFF
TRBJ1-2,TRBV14,CASSRHGQVYGYTF
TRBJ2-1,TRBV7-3,CASSPEREGYNEQFF
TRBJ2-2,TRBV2,CASRTVNTGELFF
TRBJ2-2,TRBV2,CASHRQANTGELFF
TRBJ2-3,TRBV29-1,CSVVTPSGTDTQYF
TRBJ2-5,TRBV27,CASSLLAGGPGETQYF
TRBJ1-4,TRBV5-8,CASSLSRLSTNEKLFF
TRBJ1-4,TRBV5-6,CASSGPGRGQTNEKLFF
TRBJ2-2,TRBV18,CASSPRATGVTGELFF
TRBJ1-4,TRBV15,CATSTGRNEKLFF
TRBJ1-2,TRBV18,CASSPYAGNYGYTF
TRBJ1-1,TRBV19,CASSIHAGFGMNTEAFF
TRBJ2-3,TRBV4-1,CASSLPGKSTDTQYF
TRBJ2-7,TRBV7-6,CASSLEIAGAWRVNYEQYF
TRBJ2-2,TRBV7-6,CASRLLGLAGGGGELFF
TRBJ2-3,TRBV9,CASSAGTGPDTQYF
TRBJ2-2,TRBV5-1,CASSFGAGALGGELFF
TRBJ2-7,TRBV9,CASSPQVGEQYF
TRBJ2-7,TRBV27,CASSLLVQGVPTEQYF
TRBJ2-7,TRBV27,CASSPELAGAVNEQYF
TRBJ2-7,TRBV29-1,CSVATGLAETYEQYF
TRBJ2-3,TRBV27,CASSFLSLAGGTDTQYF
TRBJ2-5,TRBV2,CASSEDWKRGFNHQETQYF
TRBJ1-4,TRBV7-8,CASSLAQGRGREKLFF
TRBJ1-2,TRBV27,CASSPGTGQSYGYTF
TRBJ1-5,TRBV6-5,CASSYSNRLDQPQHF
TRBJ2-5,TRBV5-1,CASSSDRGRRETQYF
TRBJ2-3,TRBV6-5,CASRGLTDTQYF
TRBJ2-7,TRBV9,CASSVGGPLYEQYF
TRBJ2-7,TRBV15,CATSLAGILAYEQYF
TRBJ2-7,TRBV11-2,CASSLMQRSYEQYF
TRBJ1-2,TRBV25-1,CASSGGTGVYGYTF
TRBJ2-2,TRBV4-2,CASSQDLAGGRTGELFF
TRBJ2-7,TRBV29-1,CSVRPAGLSYEQYF
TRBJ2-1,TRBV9,CASSVEGSGRANEQFF
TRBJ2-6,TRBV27,CASSFRGAIGANVLTF
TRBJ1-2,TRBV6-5,CASSSGLRGYTF
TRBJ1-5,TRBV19,CASSIYWGLNQPQHF
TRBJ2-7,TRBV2,CASSDGEYEQYF
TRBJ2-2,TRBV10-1,CASSGVDTNTGELFF
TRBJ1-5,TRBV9,CASSVMGARGQPQHF
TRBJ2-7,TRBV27,CASADGLARYEQYF
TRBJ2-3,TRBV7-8,CASTLLGQSTDTQYF
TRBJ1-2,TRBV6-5,CASSTTGKAYGYTF
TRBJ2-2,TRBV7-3,CASSKREGIGELFF
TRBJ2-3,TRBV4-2,CASSQGRTSGSTDTQYF
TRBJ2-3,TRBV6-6,CASSQTSAHTDTQYF
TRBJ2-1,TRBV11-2,CASSLVGPGGNEQFF